Included here is one T cell receptor beta chain sequence, with context. The antigen it recognizes is unknown. Base-call qualities are not available, and no considerably larger clone is one nucleotide away. The library was produced with the immunoSEQ multiplex PCR assay. For most patients, genomic DNA was isolated with the Qiagen DNeasy Blood and Tissue Kit and sent frozen to Adaptive Biotechnologies for TCR sequencing. Adaptive Biotechnologies carried out high-throughput TCR-beta CDR3 sequencing of genomic DNA for most patients. The paper's data handling went like this. TCR sequencing data for 18 patients were retrieved from Adaptive's ImmunoSEQ software; three other patients were processed with MiXCR and VDJtools. CD4 versus CD8 sorting errors were corrected by removing sequences found in both subsets at a frequency ratio below 5:1. CDR3 nucleotide sequences shared by donor and recipient were removed because the origin of these sequences could not be assigned. Alloreactive clones required at least 2-fold expansion over unstimulated cells and minimum CFSE-low frequency of 0.002% (template counts) or 0.001% (read counts). Mappable clones were those detected in sequenced pre-transplant spleen, lymph node, or MLR CFSE-low populations of the donor or recipient. The cumulative frequency of alloreactive clones was calculated as a percentage of all sequences, weighted by copy number. TCRdb mirrors the immuneACCESS table, restricted to in-frame sequences. Some clones are absent from its copies; in checked studies, under half trace to an unresolved V gene, and the reason for the others is unknown. D and trimming come from the DNA, and the V and J calls and clone size come from that table. The sample yields tens of thousands of clones; 75% to 95% were counted once. Approximately 0.1% of the sample rests with the top ten.

The data derive from a study of graft-versus-host responses after intestinal transplantation (dated by TCRdb to 2020 to 2023). In terms of the full investigation: The transplants that recipients got were multivisceral, liver-intestinal, or isolated intestinal. Rather than going through the commercial service, samples from a few later patients were sequenced in-house on an Illumina MiSeq and processed with MiXCR. Bulk TCR-beta CDR3 sequencing was used to track graft-versus-host and host-versus-graft alloreactive T cell clones in the graft, circulation and bone marrow after intestinal transplantation. To identify alloreactive clones, pre-transplant mixed lymphocyte reaction products were sequenced and compared with unstimulated pre-transplant donor and recipient T cells. All recipients received anti-thymocyte globulin induction followed by maintenance tacrolimus and steroids for approximately 3 years. A cohort of roughly 25 intestinal transplant recipients, including one retransplant, was enrolled, and a few patients lacking pretransplant specimens were excluded. A peak of at least 4% donor T cells among recipient peripheral blood mononuclear cells was the definition used for donor T cell macrochimerism.

Trimming removed 4 bases from V and 5 bases from J; the gene matches leave 9 bases unexplained. CDR1 and CDR2 (SGHRS, YFSETQ) derive from the germline V gene. From the cysteine up to the phenylalanine, the CDR3 has a length of 16 residues. Here the CDR3 DNA is all that survives: 48 bases in frame from base 1. Read against the paper, the sample's time point label means: cells obtained before transplantation from donor or recipient. CD3+CD4+ and CD3+CD8+ populations were FACS-sorted from unstimulated pre-transplant donor and recipient cells taken from spleen or lymph nodes. The investigation overall reported the following: Peak levels of circulating GvH clones were associated with declines in HvG clones early after transplant. The relatively low number and heterogeneity of intestinal transplant patients limited the conclusions. GvH clones turned up in recipient bone marrow, with some appearing earlier in ileal mucosa or blood, a pattern consistent with an intestinal mucosal origin. In the allografts of patients with donor T cell macrochimerism, GvH to HvG T cell clonal ratios were high.

The clonotype originates from a human donor who received an intestinal transplant. The material was unstimulated CD4+ T cells sorted from spleen or lymph node cells, obtained before intestinal transplant. The V gene is TRBV5-1 and the J gene is TRBJ2-5, and 12 junctional nucleotides match TRBD1. The CDR3 protein sequence reads: CASSLGTGGNSETQYF. The DNA sequence reads TGCGCCAGCAGCCTAGGGACAGGGGGCAATTCGGAGACCCAGTACTTC.